This TCR beta chain was retrieved from a study of shared clonotypes between healthy human individuals. Regarding this clone: Its antigen is undetermined.

In the naive CD8 group, cells lacked CD45RO and were positively selected for CCR7, so terminally differentiated effector memory CD45RA+ cells were left out. The CDR3 sequence is 12 residues long. Trimming removed 2 bases from V and 5 bases from J, with 4 bases in between. Germline V CDR1 and CDR2: SGHTA, FQGNSA. Running of the assay took place at deep level. TCRdb's copy holds only in-frame clones and misses some; the assay was immunoSEQ multiplex PCR. The table records 500,000 to 700,000 clones, 95% of them present only once. Findings and limits, study-wide: How much donors shared clonotypes was expected to be affected by sequencing depth. Naive CD4 clonotype sharing across four donors was 5% to 6%. Generation probability values for non-shared clonotypes were lower than those for clonotypes shared by all four donors.

The sample was naive CD8+ T cells sorted from blood. The receptor's source is a woman between 25 and 40 years old in good health. The V gene is TRBV7-2, the J gene TRBJ2-1; D not certain. The CDR3 coding sequence is TGTGCCAGCAGCTTAATGCACAATGAGCAGTTCTTC. Its translation: CASSLMHNEQFF. The variable domain in full, completed from reference TRBV7-2 and TRBJ2-1, reads GAGVSQSPSNKVTEKGKDVELRCDPISGHTALYWYRQSLGQGLEFLIYFQGNSAPDKSGLPSDRFSAERTGGSVSTLTIQRTQQEDSAVYLCASSLMHNEQFFGPGTRLTVL.